This T cell receptor beta chain appears in the sequencing data of a study of CD8 T cells in Susac syndrome (dated by TCRdb to the late 2010s). About the full investigation: Whether CD8+ T cell activation and differentiation in Susac syndrome was antigen driven was tested using repertoire sequencing. CD8+ T cell repertoire clonality was compared between over 9 healthy donors, approximately 14 Susac syndrome patients and about 15 multiple sclerosis patients. Summary of the overall study and its limitations: The study acknowledged that relatively few individuals were included in the TCR sequencing and HLA analysis.

RNA was extracted with the RNeasy kit and about 0.5 to 1 ug was reverse transcribed using random hexamers. The immunoSEQ multiplex PCR assay, covering 54 Vbeta and 13 Jbeta segments, was used to amplify TCR beta CDR3 regions. PCR amplification bias was corrected by using a synthetic template baseline for primer optimization and computational correction. The study's own analysis went as follows. Only productive sequences were kept, with reads annotated to V, D and J genes according to IMGT and analyzed in immunoSEQ Analyzer. Clonality was calculated as one minus the Shannon entropy normalized by log2 of the number of productive unique sequences. For each patient and control, public and private clones were evaluated within the 100 most prevalent clones. Clones were defined as Susac-specific when absent from the healthy and MS cohorts, from over a thousand published viral clones and from other ImmuneACCESS disease sequences. TCRdb took the public reads, trimmed them with fastp at Q25, ran MiXCR for clone calling and kept in-frame beta chains. CDR3 protein duplicates are merged, each entry listing the most common genes and DNA. The V and J calls were determined by TCRdb, not by the authors. Within this sample are about 290,000 distinct CDR3 sequences, with approximately 90% of them counted one time only. The ten largest clonotypes hold less than 0.2% of the sample.

Here V drops 10 bases and J drops 5 bases, and the junction holds 10 bases not matched to any gene. The CDR3 measures 13 amino acids from cysteine to phenylalanine. Only the CDR3 part of the read is kept: 39 bases, read in frame from the first base. Looking up the germline V gene yields CDR1 MNHEY and CDR2 SVGEGT. As for this clonotype: No antigen is known for it. Base qualities are not provided; no much larger clone lies one nucleotide away.

High-throughput TCR beta sequencing profiled peripheral blood CD8+ and CD4+ T cells from healthy donors, Susac syndrome patients and multiple sclerosis patients. Treatment-naive patients with stable or active relapsing-remitting disease fulfilling revised McDonald criteria were used as multiple sclerosis controls. CD8+ TEMRA cells were enriched by FACS, while bulk CD8+ and CD4+ T cells were purified by magnetic negative isolation. Blood was drawn into EDTA tubes, processed within 24 hours, and PBMCs were isolated by density gradient centrifugation. PBMCs destined for TCR sequencing were cryopreserved in liquid nitrogen and later thawed in a 37 °C water bath. The sorted or isolated CD4+, CD8+ and CD8+ TEMRA cells reached a purity of at least 90%.

Recombination joined TRBV6-2 or TRBV6-3 with TRBJ2-7; 8 of the junction bases match TRBD1. This TCR came from a human donor with multiple sclerosis. The sequencing sample was made of CD8+ T cells from PBMCs. The DNA is TGTGCCACGCAGGGGGCGCCGGCGGACGAGCAGTACTTC. Translated, it reads CATQGAPADEQYF.